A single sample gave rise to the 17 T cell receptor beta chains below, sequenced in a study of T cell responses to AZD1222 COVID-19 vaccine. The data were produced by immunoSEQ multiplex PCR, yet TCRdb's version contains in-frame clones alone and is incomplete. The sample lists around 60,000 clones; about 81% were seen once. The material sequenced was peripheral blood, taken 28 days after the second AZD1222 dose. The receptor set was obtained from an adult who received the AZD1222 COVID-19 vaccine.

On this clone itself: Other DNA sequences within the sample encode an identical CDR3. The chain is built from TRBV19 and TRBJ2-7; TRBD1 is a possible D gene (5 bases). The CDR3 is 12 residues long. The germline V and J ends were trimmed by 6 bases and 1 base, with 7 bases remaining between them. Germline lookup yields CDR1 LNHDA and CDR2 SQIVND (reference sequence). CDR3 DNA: TGTGCCAGTAGCGACAGTTCCTACGAGCAGTACTTC. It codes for CASSDSSYEQYF.

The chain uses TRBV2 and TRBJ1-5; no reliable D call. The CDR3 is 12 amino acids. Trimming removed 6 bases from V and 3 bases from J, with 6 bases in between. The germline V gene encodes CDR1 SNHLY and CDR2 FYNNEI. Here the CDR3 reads CASRLLNQPQHF. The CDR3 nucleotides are TGTGCCAGCAGGCTACTCAATCAGCCCCAGCATTTT.

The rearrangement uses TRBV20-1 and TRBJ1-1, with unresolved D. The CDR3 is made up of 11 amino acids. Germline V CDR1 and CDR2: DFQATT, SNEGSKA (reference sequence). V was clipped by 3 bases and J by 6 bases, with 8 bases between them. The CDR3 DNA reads TGCAGTGCTAGGAGAACGGCTGAAGCTTTCTTT. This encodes CSARRTAEAFF.

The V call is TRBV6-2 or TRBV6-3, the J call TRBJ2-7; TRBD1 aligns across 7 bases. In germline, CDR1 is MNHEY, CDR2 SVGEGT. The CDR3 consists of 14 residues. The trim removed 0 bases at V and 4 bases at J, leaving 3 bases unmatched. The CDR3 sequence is CASSYSGTAYEQYF. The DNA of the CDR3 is TGTGCCAGCAGTTACTCGGGGACAGCATACGAGCAGTACTTC.

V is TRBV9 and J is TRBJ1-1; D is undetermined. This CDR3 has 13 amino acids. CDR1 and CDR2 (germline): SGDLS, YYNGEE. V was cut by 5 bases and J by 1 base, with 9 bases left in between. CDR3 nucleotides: TGTGCCAGCAGTGGATCACCGAACACTGAAGCTTTCTTT. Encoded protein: CASSGSPNTEAFF.

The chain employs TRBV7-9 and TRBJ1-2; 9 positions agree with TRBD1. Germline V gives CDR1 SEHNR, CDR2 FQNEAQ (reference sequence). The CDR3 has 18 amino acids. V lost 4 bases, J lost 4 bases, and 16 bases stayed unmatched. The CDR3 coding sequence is TGTGCCAGCAGCTCCTTGGCCGGGGGACAGGGCCCGATCTATGGCTACACCTTC. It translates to CASSSLAGGQGPIYGYTF.

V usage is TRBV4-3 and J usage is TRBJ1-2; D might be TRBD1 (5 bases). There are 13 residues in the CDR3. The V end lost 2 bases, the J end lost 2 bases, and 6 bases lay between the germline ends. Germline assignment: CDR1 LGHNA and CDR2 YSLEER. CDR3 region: CASSQNRNYGYTF. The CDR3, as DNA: TGCGCCAGCAGCCAAAACAGGAACTATGGCTACACCTTC.

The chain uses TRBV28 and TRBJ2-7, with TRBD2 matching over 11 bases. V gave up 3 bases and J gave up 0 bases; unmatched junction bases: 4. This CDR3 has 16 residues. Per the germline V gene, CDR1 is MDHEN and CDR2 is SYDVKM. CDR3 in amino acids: CASSLTSGTLSYEQYF. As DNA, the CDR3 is TGTGCCAGCAGTTTGACTAGCGGGACGCTCTCCTACGAGCAGTACTTC.

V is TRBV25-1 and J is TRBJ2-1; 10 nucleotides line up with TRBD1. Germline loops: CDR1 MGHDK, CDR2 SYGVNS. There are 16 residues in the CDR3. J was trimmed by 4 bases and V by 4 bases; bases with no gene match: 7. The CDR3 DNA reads TGTGCCAGCAGTGGGCTGGGACAGGGGCCTTACAATGAGCAGTTCTTC. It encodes CASSGLGQGPYNEQFF.

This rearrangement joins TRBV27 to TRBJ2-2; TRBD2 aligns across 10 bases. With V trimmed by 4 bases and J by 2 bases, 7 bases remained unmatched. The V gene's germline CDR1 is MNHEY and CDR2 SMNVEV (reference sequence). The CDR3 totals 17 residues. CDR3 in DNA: TGTGCCAGCAGTTCGCTAGCGGGAGTTTTCAACACCGGGGAGCTGTTTTTT. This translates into CASSSLAGVFNTGELFF.

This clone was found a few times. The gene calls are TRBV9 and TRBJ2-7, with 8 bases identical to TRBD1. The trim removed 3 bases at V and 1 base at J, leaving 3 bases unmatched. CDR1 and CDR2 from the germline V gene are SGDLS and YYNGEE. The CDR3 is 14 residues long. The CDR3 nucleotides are TGTGCCAGCAGCGCCACAGGGGGGTCCTACGAGCAGTACTTC. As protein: CASSATGGSYEQYF.

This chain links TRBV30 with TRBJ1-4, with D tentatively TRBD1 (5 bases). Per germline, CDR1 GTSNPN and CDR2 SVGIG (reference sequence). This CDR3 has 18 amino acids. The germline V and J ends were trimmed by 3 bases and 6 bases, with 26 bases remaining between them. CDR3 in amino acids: CAWRGSGWTERGHEKLFF. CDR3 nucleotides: TGTGCCTGGAGAGGAAGTGGTTGGACCGAGAGGGGACATGAAAAACTGTTTTTT.

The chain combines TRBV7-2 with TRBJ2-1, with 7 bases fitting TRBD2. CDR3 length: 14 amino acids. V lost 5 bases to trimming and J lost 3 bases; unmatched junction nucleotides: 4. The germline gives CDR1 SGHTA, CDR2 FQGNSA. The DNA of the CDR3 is TGTGCCAGCAGCCCGAGCGGGGACTACAATGAGCAGTTCTTC. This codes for CASSPSGDYNEQFF.

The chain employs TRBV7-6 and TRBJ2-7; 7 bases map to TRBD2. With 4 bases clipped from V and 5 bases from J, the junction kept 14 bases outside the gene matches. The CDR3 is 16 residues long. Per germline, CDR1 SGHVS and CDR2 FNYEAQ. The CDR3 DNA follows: TGTGCCAGCAGCTCTCTCGACGGGCGGGGGAATGACGAGCAGTACTTC. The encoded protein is CASSSLDGRGNDEQYF.

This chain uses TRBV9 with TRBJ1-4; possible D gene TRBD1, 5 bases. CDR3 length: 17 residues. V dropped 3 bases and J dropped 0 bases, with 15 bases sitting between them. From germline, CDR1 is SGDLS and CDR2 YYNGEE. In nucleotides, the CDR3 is TGTGCCAGCAGCGCCCTACCCACAGGCACAACTAATGAAAAACTGTTTTTT. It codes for CASSALPTGTTNEKLFF. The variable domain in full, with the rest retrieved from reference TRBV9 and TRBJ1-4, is DSGVTQTPKHLITATGQRVTLRCSPRSGDLSVYWYQQSLDQGLQFLIQYYNGEERAKGNILERFSAQQFPDLHSELNLSSLELGDSALYFCASSALPTGTTNEKLFFGSGTQLSVL.

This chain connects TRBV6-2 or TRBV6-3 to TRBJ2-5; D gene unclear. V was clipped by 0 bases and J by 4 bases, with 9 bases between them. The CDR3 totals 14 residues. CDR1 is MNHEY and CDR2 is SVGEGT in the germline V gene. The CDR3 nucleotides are TGTGCCAGCAGTTACTCAAACTTCCGAGAGACCCAGTACTTC. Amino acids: CASSYSNFRETQYF.

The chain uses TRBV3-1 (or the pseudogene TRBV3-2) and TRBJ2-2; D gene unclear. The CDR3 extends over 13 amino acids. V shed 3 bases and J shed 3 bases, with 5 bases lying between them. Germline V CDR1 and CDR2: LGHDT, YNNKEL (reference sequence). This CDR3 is CASSQVHTGELFF. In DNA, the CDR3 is TGTGCCAGCAGCCAGGTGCACACCGGGGAGCTGTTTTTT.